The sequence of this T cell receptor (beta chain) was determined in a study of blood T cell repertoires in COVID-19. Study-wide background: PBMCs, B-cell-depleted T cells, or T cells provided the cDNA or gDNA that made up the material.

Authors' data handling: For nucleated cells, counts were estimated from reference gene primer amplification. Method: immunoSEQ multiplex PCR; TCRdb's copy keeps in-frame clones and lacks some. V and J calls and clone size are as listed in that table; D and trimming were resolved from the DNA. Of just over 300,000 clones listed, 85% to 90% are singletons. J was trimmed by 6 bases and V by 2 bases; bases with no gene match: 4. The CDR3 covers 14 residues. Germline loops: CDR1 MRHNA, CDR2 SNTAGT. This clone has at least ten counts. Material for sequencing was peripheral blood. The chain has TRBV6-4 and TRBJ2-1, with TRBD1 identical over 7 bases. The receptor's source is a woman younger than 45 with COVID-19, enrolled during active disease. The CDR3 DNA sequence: TGTGCCAGCAGTGACACCAACAGGGGCAATGAGCAGTTCTTC. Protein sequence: CASSDTNRGNEQFF.